The clone carrying this TCR beta chain was observed a single time. Its antigen is as yet unknown. The time point denotes: cycle 4 day 1 (C4D1), after less than seven weeks of nivolumab. Autologous stem cell transplantation was followed by relapse in every patient, and brentuximab vedotin exposure varied. The entry originates in a study of PD-1 blockade in classical Hodgkin lymphoma. Study-level background: Administration of nivolumab to patients was at 3 mg/kg intravenously every 2 weeks. Study results and limitations: The diversity seen at baseline in complete responders resembled that of newly diagnosed patients. Whereas CD4+ TCR diversity had risen significantly by C4D1, CD8+ TCR diversity had not.

Germline V gene data show CDR1 as SNHLY and CDR2 as FYNNEI. Germline trimming cut 9 bases from V and 0 bases from J; bases unmatched to any gene: 4. The CDR3 is 13 residues long. The data were produced by immunoSEQ multiplex PCR, yet TCRdb's version contains in-frame clones alone and is incomplete. This sample has roughly 96,000 clones; 85% to 95% occur once, and the top ten carry around 2%. The material was peripheral blood mononuclear cells (PBMCs), obtained before the fourth cycle of nivolumab. This sequence originates from a human donor with classical Hodgkin lymphoma. This chain uses TRBV2 with TRBJ1-2; 7 nucleotides match TRBD1. CDR3 sequence reads: CASWDSSNYGYTF. As DNA, the CDR3 is TGTGCCAGTTGGGACAGCTCTAACTATGGCTACACCTTC.